The sequence of this T cell receptor (beta chain) was determined in a study of CD8+ T cells in alopecia areata. Study overall: Oral tofacitinib, 5 to 10 mg twice daily, was given in an open-label trial. People stayed on tofacitinib for 6 to 18 months, then stopped the drug for 6 months. General study findings and limits: Mouse data revealed clearer TCR sharing than patient data did, a gap possibly tied to HLA. Given one nonresponder, whether baseline CD8+ expansion relates to response remains uncertain.

Treatment here: oral pan-JAK inhibitor, 5-10 mg twice daily. Extracted from the samples, RNA was reverse transcribed into cDNA to serve as the sequencing template. Only in-frame clones appear in the TCRdb table, and some are missing; sequencing was by immunoSEQ multiplex PCR. The sample includes some 210,000 clones, roughly 66% of them seen just once. Worth noting for this clone: Its target is unknown.

CDR1 is SGHDT, CDR2 YYEEEE, per germline. V lost 0 bases to trimming and J lost 0 bases, with 2 bases between them. The CDR3 length is 13 residues. The V call is TRBV5-6, the J call TRBJ2-3; D uncertain. The receptor comes from a human donor with alopecia areata. This sample comprised CD4+ T cells sorted from blood, obtained between weeks 43 and 45, from a patient treated with tofacitinib. The CDR3 protein is CASSLDSTDTQYF. CDR3 sequence (DNA): TGTGCCAGCAGCTTGGACAGCACAGATACGCAGTATTTT. The full variable domain, its missing parts supplied by reference TRBV5-6 and TRBJ2-3, is DAGVTQSPTHLIKTRGQQVTLRCSPKSGHDTVSWYQQALGQGPQFIFQYYEEEERQRGNFPDRFSGHQFPNYSSELNVNALLLGDSALYLCASSLDSTDTQYFGPGTRLTVL.